This T cell receptor beta chain emerged from a study of Graves' ophthalmopathy and Graves' hyperthyroidism. Amplification of TCR beta CDR3 regions used RNA transcripts. The first round was an RT-PCR with HTBI primers, and the second round was a multiplex PCR. TCRdb independently ran MiXCR on the multiplex PCR reads; one entry per CDR3 protein. The table shows roughly 230,000 distinct CDR3 sequences, with roughly 21% occurring only once. PBMCs came from 8.5 to 10 ml of fresh peripheral blood. There are many counts of this clonotype. The sample was peripheral blood. The source of this sequence is a woman in her 50s with Graves' ophthalmopathy.

CDR3 nucleotides: TGTGCCAGCAGCCTCACGGGAGGGAACTACATTCAGTACTTC. Residues: CASSLTGGNYIQYF. V gene TRBV27 combines with J gene TRBJ2-4; 8 bases line up with TRBD2. V gave up 6 bases and J gave up 8 bases; unmatched junction bases: 9. Looked up from germline, CDR1 is MNHEY and CDR2 is SMNVEV (reference sequence). The CDR3 is 14 residues long.